These 21 T cell receptor beta chains were all obtained from the same sample, sequenced in a study of blood T cell repertoires in COVID-19. Sequencing used immunoSEQ multiplex PCR; TCRdb keeps in-frame clones, though not all of them. The table has 130,000 to 150,000 clones, roughly 76% seen once. The sample taken for sequencing was peripheral blood. The receptors derive from a human donor with acute or convalescent COVID-19. The donor label of this sample is uncertain.

This chain connects TRBV9 to TRBJ2-3, with TRBD2 identical over 9 bases. The CDR3 has 16 amino acids. With 0 bases clipped from V and 5 bases from J, the junction kept 7 bases outside the gene matches. Germline values: CDR1 SGDLS, CDR2 YYNGEE. The CDR3 sequence is CASSVALAGLGDTQYF. The CDR3 nucleotides are TGTGCCAGCAGCGTAGCCCTAGCGGGACTGGGAGATACGCAGTATTTT.

CDR3 loop: CASRGGTWGRQGYTF. The CDR3 region has the DNA TGTGCCAGCAGAGGAGGTACCTGGGGGCGTCAGGGCTACACCTTC. J is TRBJ1-2 and V is TRBV2; a possible D gene is TRBD1 (6 bases). V dropped 6 bases and J dropped 8 bases, with 22 bases sitting between them. The CDR3 runs 15 residues. Germline V CDR1 and CDR2: SNHLY, FYNNEI.

The gene calls are TRBV10-3 and TRBJ1-1, with 7 bases matching TRBD1. Trimming removed 6 bases from V and 1 base from J; junction bases left unmatched: 5. Germline CDR1 reads ENHRY; CDR2 reads SYGVKD. The CDR3 sequence is 14 residues long. This CDR3 is CAIRSGQSNTEAFF. CDR3 nucleotides: TGTGCCATCAGATCGGGACAGTCGAACACTGAAGCTTTCTTT.

The CDR3 reads CASSLGTEGMGEAFF. Written as DNA, the CDR3 is TGTGCCAGCAGCTTAGGTACGGAGGGAATGGGTGAAGCTTTCTTT. The chain joins TRBV7-6 to TRBJ1-1; no clear D gene. Germline V gene sequence: CDR1 SGHVS, CDR2 FNYEAQ. The V and J ends lost 1 base and 7 bases respectively, with 16 bases between them. This CDR3 has 15 residues.

V usage is TRBV21-1 and J usage is TRBJ1-1. TRBV21-1 is a listed pseudogene. The CDR3 covers 16 residues. This CDR3 reads CASSPPREGRDTEAFF. The CDR3 coding sequence is TGTGCCAGCAGCCCCCCTCGGGAGGGGAGGGACACTGAAGCTTTCTTT.

The chain joins TRBV6-5 to TRBJ1-2; no clear D. The germline CDR1 and CDR2 sequences are MNHEY and SVGAGI. The germline V and J ends were trimmed by 11 bases and 5 bases, with 9 bases remaining between them. The CDR3 sequence is 10 residues long. Here the CDR3 reads CAAGGYGYTF. CDR3 DNA sequence: TGTGCCGCCGGCGGATATGGCTACACCTTC.

This rearrangement joins TRBV9 to TRBJ1-2; 10 bases align to TRBD1. CDR1 and CDR2 (germline): SGDLS, YYNGEE. This CDR3 region has 18 residues. V shed 0 bases, J shed 3 bases, and the junction held 11 bases outside the gene matches. CDR3 bases: TGTGCCAGCAGCGTAGACCCCCGGACAGGGGGTCTTTACTATGGCTACACCTTC. It encodes CASSVDPRTGGLYYGYTF.

Here the CDR3 DNA reads TGTGCCAGCAGCGCTACCTCTGCGGGGGCACGCGAGCAGTACGTC. Encoded protein: CASSATSAGAREQYV. The chain is built from TRBV6-5 and TRBJ2-7; a possible D gene is TRBD2 (7 bases). The CDR3 runs 15 residues. The V end lost 6 bases, the J end lost 6 bases, and 21 bases lay between the germline ends. Germline loops: CDR1 MNHEY, CDR2 SVGAGI.

The genes are TRBV11-1 and TRBJ2-1; the match to TRBD1 covers 7 bases. CDR3 length: 16 residues. Unmatched junction bases numbered 19, after V lost 5 bases and J lost 12 bases. The germline V gene encodes CDR1 SGHAT and CDR2 FQDESV (reference sequence). CDR3 DNA: TGTGCCAGCAGCCTTTCCCGGGACAGCGCCTTCGGGGCGCAGTTCTTC. It yields the protein CASSLSRDSAFGAQFF.

The chain is built from TRBV24-1 and TRBJ1-2; 7 positions match TRBD1. The CDR3 is 16 residues long. Trimming removed 5 bases from V and 7 bases from J; junction bases left unmatched: 15. CDR1 and CDR2 (germline): KGHDR, SFDVKD. For the CDR3, the DNA is TGTGCCACCAGTGGTCAGGGGGACCTCGGAGGGGGTGGCTACACCTTC. This codes for CATSGQGDLGGGGYTF.

This clone came up a few times. V gene TRBV5-6 combines with J gene TRBJ2-4; D is perhaps TRBD1 (6 bases). Trimming pared 2 bases from V and 8 bases from J, leaving 14 bases between. Germline CDR1 and CDR2: SGHDT and YYEEEE. This CDR3 has 14 amino acids. The CDR3 sequence: CASSFRDTQDIQYF. The CDR3 DNA reads TGTGCCAGCAGCTTCCGGGACACCCAGGACATTCAGTACTTC.

The CDR3 region has the DNA TGTGCCAGCAGTTATTCCAGCGGGGGGGCCTACGAGCAGTACGTC. Protein: CASSYSSGGAYEQYV. V gene TRBV6-9 combines with J gene TRBJ2-7; 10 nucleotides line up with TRBD2. The germline V gene encodes CDR1 MNHGY and CDR2 SVAAGI. The CDR3 contains 15 residues. V lost 0 bases, J lost 2 bases, and 1 base stayed unmatched.

The chain has TRBV7-6 and TRBJ2-3, with TRBD2 matching 8 bases. This CDR3 is 14 amino acids long. V gave up 5 bases and J gave up 2 bases; unmatched junction bases: 3. Germline V gene lookup returns CDR1 SGHVS and CDR2 FNYEAQ. The CDR3 sequence is CASSSGGYTDTQYF. The CDR3 region has the DNA TGTGCCAGCAGCAGCGGGGGTTACACAGATACGCAGTATTTT.

The chain has TRBV19 and TRBJ2-2; D is ambiguous. Trimming shortened V by 6 bases and J by 0 bases, and 11 bases separated the two germline ends. Looked up from germline, CDR1 is LNHDA and CDR2 is SQIVND (reference sequence). The CDR3 sequence is 15 residues long. CDR3 DNA: TGTGCCAGTAGGTTCGACACCGCGAACACCGGGGAGCTGTTTTTT. Amino acids: CASRFDTANTGELFF.

V gene TRBV7-8 combines with J gene TRBJ2-1, with 7 bases fitting TRBD1. Germline V gene sequence: CDR1 SGHVS, CDR2 FQNEAQ. Trimming at V came to 0 bases and at J to 3 bases, leaving 2 bases not matched to a gene. The CDR3 length is 15 residues. CDR3 sequence (DNA): TGTGCCAGCAGCTTAGCTTGGGACAGCTACAATGAGCAGTTCTTC. Protein product: CASSLAWDSYNEQFF.

The genes are TRBV3-1 (or the pseudogene TRBV3-2) and TRBJ2-4, with D possibly matching TRBD2 (6 bases). This CDR3 contains 14 residues. Germline V gene data show CDR1 as LGHDT and CDR2 as YNNKEL (reference sequence). The V end was cut by 4 bases, the J end by 6 bases, with 13 bases between. In DNA, the CDR3 is TGTGCCAGCAGCCCCCGAGCCGGGGGAAACATTCAGTACTTC. Translation gives CASSPRAGGNIQYF.

The chain carries TRBV5-1 and TRBJ1-1; D is undetermined. CDR3 length: 14 amino acids. With 2 bases removed from V and 7 bases from J, the gap between germline ends came to 15 bases. The germline CDR1 and CDR2 sequences are SGHRS and YFSETQ. In DNA, the CDR3 is TGCGCCAGCAGCTTAAGGTCGGGGAGAGATGAAGCTTTCTTT. It codes for CASSLRSGRDEAFF.

The chain combines TRBV2 with TRBJ1-2; maybe TRBD1 (6 bases). V lost 9 bases and J lost 3, with 11 bases in between. Germline-derived CDR1 and CDR2 are SNHLY and FYNNEI. CDR3 size: 12 residues. The CDR3 sequence is CARGGLDYGYTF. The CDR3 DNA sequence: TGTGCCAGGGGGGGGCTAGACTATGGCTACACCTTC.

This sequence joins TRBV2 and TRBJ1-6; D is possibly TRBD1 (6 bases). The CDR3 is made up of 16 amino acids. Looked up from germline, CDR1 is SNHLY and CDR2 is FYNNEI. Between the trimmed V and J ends, which lost 1 base and 5 bases, there was a span of 12 bases. CDR3 bases: TGTGCCAGCAGTGAAGGTCGGCAGGGGAATAATTCACCCCTCCACTTT. Protein: CASSEGRQGNNSPLHF.

The rearrangement uses TRBV2 and TRBJ2-5; unclear D gene. Germline lookup yields CDR1 SNHLY and CDR2 FYNNEI. The CDR3 is 12 residues long. The V end lost 8 bases, the J end lost 5 bases, and 12 bases lay between the germline ends. The CDR3 loop reads CASGEKTETQYF. As DNA, the CDR3 is TGTGCCAGCGGAGAAAAGACCGAGACCCAGTACTTC.

This clone was picked up a small number of times. The chain combines TRBV2 with TRBJ1-1; no reliable D call. In germline, CDR1 is SNHLY, CDR2 FYNNEI. Trimming left V 2 bases short and J 2 bases short, with 12 bases between. CDR3 length: 15 amino acids. CDR3 loop: CASSETVPGNTEAFF. The DNA for the CDR3 is TGTGCCAGCAGTGAAACGGTTCCAGGTAACACTGAAGCTTTCTTT. Based on the CDR3 plus reference TRBV2 and TRBJ1-1, the full variable domain is EPEVTQTPSHQVTQMGQEVILRCVPISNHLYFYWYRQILGQKVEFLVSFYNNEISEKSEIFDDQFSVERPDGSNFTLKIRSTKLEDSAMYFCASSETVPGNTEAFFGQGTRLTVV.